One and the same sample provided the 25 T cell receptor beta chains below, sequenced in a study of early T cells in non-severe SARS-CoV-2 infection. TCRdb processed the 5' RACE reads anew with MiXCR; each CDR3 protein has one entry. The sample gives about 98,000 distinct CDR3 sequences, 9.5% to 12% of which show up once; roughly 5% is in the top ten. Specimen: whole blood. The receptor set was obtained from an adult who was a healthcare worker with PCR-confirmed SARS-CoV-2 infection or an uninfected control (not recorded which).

Written as DNA, the CDR3 is TGTGCCAGCAGTGGACGACAGGGAAGGGGGATTGATGGCTACACCTTC. Protein product: CASSGRQGRGIDGYTF. The rearrangement uses TRBV6-1 and TRBJ1-2; 7 nucleotides line up with TRBD1. Germline V gene sequence: CDR1 MNHNS, CDR2 SASEGT. The V and J ends lost 4 bases and 6 bases, in that order; junction bases with no gene match: 14. This CDR3 contains 16 residues.

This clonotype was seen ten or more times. CDR3 nucleotides: TGTGCCACCAGCAGGGGAGGGTGGGTCAATCAGCCCCAGCATTTT. This gives the protein CATSRGGWVNQPQHF. The V gene is TRBV15, the J gene TRBJ1-5; no definite D call. With 3 bases removed from V and 3 bases from J, the gap between germline ends came to 12 bases. Per germline, CDR1 LNHNV and CDR2 YYDKDF (reference sequence). CDR3 length: 15 residues.

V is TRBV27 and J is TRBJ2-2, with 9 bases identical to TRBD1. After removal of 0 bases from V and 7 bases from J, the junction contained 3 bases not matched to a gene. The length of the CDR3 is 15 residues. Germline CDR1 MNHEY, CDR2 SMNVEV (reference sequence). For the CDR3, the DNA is TGTGCCAGCAGTTTATCACAGGGGGCGAACGGGGAGCTGTTTTTT. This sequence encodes CASSLSQGANGELFF.

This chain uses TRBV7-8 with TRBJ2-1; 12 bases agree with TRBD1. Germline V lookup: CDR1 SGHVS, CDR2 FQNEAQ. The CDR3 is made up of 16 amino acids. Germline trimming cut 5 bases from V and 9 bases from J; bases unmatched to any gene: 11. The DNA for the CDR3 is TGTGCCAGCAGCCTCCCCCCGGGACAGGGGGCGCGTGAGCAGTTCTTC. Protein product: CASSLPPGQGAREQFF.

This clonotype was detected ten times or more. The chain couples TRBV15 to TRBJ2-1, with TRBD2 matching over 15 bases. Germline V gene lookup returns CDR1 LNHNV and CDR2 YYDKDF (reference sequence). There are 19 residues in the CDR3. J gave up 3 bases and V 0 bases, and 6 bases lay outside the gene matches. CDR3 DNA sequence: TGTGCCACCAGCAGAGATTTTGGACTAGCGGGGGGGAGCTACAATGAGCAGTTCTTC. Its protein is CATSRDFGLAGGSYNEQFF.

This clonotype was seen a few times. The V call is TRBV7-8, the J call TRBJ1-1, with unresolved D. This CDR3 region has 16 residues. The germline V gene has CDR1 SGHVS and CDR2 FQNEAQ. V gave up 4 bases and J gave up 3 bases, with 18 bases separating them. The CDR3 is CASSWSASGSYTEAFF. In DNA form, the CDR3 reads TGTGCCAGCAGCTGGTCCGCCTCCGGGAGCTACACTGAAGCTTTCTTT.

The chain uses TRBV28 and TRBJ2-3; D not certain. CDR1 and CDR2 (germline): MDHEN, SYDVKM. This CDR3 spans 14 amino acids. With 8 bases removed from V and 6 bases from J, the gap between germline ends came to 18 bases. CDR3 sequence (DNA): TGTGCCAGCCGCCCTGGTGGGTCCAGGGATACGCAGTATTTT. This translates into CASRPGGSRDTQYF.

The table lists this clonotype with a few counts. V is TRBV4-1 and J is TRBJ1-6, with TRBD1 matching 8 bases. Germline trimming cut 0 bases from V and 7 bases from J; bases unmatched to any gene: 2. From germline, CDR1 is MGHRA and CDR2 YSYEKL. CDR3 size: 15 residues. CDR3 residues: CASSQEDRENSPLHF. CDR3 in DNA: TGCGCCAGCAGCCAAGAGGACAGGGAGAATTCACCCCTCCACTTT.

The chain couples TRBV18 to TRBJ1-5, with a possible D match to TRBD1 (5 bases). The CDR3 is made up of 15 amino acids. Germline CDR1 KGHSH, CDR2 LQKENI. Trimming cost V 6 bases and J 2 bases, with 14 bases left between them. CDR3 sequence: CASSPGTPGNQPQHF. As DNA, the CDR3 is TGTGCCAGCTCGCCGGGGACTCCTGGCAATCAGCCCCAGCATTTT.

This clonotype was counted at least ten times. The CDR3 spells CSARDRVGSYEQYF. The CDR3 DNA is TGCAGTGCTAGGGACAGGGTGGGGTCCTACGAGCAGTACTTC. The chain joins TRBV20-1 to TRBJ2-7; 8 positions match TRBD1. The V segment lost 3 bases and the J segment 1 base; nucleotides outside the gene matches: 5. There are 14 residues in the CDR3. The germline V gene encodes CDR1 DFQATT and CDR2 SNEGSKA (reference sequence).

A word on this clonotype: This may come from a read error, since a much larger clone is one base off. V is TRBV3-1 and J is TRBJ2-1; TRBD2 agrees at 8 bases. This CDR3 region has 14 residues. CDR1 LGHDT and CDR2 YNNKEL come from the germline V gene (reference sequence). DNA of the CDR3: TGTGCCAACAGCCCATCTAGCGGGTACAATGAGCAGTTCTTC. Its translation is CANSPSSGYNEQFF.

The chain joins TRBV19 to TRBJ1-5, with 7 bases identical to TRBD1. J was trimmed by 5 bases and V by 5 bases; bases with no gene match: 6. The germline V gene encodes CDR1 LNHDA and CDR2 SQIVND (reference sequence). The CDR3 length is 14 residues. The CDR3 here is CASSLSQGDQPQHF. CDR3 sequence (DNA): TGTGCCAGTAGTTTATCCCAGGGGGATCAGCCCCAGCATTTT.

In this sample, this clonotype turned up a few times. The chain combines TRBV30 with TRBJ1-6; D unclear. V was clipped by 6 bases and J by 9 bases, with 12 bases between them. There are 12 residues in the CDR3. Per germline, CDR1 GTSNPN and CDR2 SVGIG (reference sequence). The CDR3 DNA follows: TGTGCCTGTGAGCCCGGAGGTTCACCCCTCCACTTT. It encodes CACEPGGSPLHF.

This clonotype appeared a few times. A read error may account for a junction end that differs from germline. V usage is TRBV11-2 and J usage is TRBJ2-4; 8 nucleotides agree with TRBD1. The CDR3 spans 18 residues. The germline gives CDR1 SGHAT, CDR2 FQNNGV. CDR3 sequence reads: CASSLEVQGASAKNIQYF. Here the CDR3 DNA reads TGTGCCAGCAGCCTAGAGGTGCAGGGGGCCTCGGCCAAAAACATTCAGTACTTC.

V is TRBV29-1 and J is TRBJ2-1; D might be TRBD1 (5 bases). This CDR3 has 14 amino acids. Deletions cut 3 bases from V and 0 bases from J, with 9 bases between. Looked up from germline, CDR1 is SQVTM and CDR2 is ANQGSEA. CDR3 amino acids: CSVDRVGSYNEQFF. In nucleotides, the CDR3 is TGCAGCGTTGACAGGGTGGGCTCCTACAATGAGCAGTTCTTC.

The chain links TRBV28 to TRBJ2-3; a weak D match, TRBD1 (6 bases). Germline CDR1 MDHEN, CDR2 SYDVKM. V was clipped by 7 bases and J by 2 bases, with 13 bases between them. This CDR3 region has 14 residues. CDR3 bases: TGTGCCAGCATAAGACAGGAACTCACAGATACGCAGTATTTT. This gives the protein CASIRQELTDTQYF.

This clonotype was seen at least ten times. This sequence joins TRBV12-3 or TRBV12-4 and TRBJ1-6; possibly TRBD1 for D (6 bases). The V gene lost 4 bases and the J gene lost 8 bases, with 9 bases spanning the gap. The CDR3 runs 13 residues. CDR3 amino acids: CASSSQGHSPLHF. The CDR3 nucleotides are TGTGCCAGCAGTTCCCAGGGGCATTCACCCCTCCACTTT.

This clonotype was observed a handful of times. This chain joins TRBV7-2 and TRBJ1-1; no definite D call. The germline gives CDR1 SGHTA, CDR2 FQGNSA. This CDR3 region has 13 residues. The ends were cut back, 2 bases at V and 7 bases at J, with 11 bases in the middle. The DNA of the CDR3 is TGTGCCAGCAGCTTAATGCAGCAGTATGAAGCTTTCTTT. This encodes CASSLMQQYEAFF.

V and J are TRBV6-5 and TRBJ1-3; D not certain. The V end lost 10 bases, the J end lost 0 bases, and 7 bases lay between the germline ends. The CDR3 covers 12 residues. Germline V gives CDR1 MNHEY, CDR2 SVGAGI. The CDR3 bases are TGTGCCACCAGGACCTCTGGAAACACCATATATTTT. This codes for CATRTSGNTIYF.

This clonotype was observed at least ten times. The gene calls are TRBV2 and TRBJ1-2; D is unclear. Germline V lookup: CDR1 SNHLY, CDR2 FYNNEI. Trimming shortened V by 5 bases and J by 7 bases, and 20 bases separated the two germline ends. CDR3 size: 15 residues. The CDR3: CASSTPVRQEVGYTF. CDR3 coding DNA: TGTGCCAGCAGTACCCCCGTCAGGCAAGAGGTTGGCTACACCTTC.

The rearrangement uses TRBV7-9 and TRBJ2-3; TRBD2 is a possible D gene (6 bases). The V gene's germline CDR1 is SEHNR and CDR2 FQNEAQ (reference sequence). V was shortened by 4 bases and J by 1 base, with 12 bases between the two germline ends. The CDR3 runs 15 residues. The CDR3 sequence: CASSSTPGGTDTQYF. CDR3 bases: TGTGCCAGCAGCTCGACACCGGGAGGCACAGATACGCAGTATTTT.

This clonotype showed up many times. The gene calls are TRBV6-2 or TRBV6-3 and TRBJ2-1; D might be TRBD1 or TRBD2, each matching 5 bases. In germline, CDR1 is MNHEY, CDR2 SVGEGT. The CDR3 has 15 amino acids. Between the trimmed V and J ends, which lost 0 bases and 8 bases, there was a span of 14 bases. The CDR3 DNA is TGTGCCAGCAGTTACTCCCTTCCCCGGGGCCATGAGCAGTTCTTC. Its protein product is CASSYSLPRGHEQFF.

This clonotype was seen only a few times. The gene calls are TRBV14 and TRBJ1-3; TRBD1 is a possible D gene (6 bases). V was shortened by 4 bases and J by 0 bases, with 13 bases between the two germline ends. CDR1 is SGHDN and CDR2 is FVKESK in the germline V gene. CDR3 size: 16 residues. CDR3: CASSRSGAYSGNTIYF. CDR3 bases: TGTGCCAGCAGCCGTTCAGGGGCCTACTCTGGAAACACCATATATTTT.

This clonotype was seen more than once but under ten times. The CDR3 DNA is TGTGCCAGCAGCCCGTTGCTAGCGGGAAGGTACGAGCAGTACTTC. Its translation is CASSPLLAGRYEQYF. The chain joins TRBV5-5 to TRBJ2-7; 9 nucleotides match TRBD2. There are 15 residues in the CDR3. Losses at the gene ends were 4 bases for V and 4 bases for J; bases not matched to a gene: 9. Germline CDR1 and CDR2: SGHKS and YYEKEE (reference sequence).

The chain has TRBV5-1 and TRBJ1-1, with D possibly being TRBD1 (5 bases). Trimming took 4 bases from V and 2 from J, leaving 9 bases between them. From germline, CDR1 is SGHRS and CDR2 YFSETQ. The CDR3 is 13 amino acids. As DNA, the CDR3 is TGCGCCAGCAGCCCAGGGACCAACACTGAAGCTTTCTTT. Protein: CASSPGTNTEAFF.